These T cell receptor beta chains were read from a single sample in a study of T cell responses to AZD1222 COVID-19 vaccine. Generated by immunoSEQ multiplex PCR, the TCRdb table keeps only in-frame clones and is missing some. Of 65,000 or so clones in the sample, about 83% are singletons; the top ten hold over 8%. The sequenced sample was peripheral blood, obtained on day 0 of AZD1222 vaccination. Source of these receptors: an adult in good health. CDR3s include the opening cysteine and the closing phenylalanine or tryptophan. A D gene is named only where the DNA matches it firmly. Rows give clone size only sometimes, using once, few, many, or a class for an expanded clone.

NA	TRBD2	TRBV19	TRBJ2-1	CASSIPGGGNEQFF	TGTGCCAGTAGTATCCCCGGGGGGGGGAATGAGCAGTTCTTC
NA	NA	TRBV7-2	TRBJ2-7	CASSRVYEQYF	TGTGCCAGCAGCCGGGTCTACGAGCAGTACTTC
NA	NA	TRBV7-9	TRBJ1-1	CASSFGGPTEAFF	TGTGCCAGCAGCTTCGGGGGTCCCACTGAAGCTTTCTTT
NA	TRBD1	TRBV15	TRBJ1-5	CATSRVLGQGGLVWQPQHF	TGTGCCACCAGCAGAGTGTTGGGACAGGGAGGATTGGTCTGGCAGCCCCAGCATTTT
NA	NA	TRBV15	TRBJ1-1	CATSRQLQGNTEAFF	TGTGCCACCAGCAGACAACTACAGGGCAACACTGAAGCTTTCTTT
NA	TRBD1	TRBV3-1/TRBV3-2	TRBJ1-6	CASSLGQGSSPLHF	TGTGCCAGCAGCCTCGGACAGGGGAGTTCACCCCTCCACTTT
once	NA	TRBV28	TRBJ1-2	CASSLSSGFYGYTF	TGTGCCAGCAGTTTATCCTCCGGATTCTATGGCTACACCTTC
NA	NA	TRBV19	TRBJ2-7	CASSIRPGEAYEQYF	TGTGCCAGTAGTATAAGGCCGGGGGAAGCCTACGAGCAGTACTTC
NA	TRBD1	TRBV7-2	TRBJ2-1	CASRMGQGLEQFF	TGTGCCAGCAGGATGGGACAGGGGTTAGAGCAGTTCTTC
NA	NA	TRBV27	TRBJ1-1	CASRSQVFEAFF	TGTGCCAGCAGGTCGCAGGTTTTCGAAGCTTTCTTT
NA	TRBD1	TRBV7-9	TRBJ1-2	CASSLGVSGQYGYTF	TGTGCCAGCAGCTTAGGGGTTTCGGGACAGTATGGCTACACCTTC
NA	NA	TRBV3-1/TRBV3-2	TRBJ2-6	CASSQDKGAGANVLTF	TGTGCCAGCAGCCAAGACAAAGGTGCCGGGGCCAACGTCCTGACTTTC
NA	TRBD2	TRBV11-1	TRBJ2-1	CASSRTSGPNEQFF	TGTGCCAGCAGCCGGACTAGCGGCCCTAATGAGCAGTTCTTC
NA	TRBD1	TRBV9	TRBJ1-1	CASRPGQGLMNTEAFF	TGTGCCAGCAGACCGGGACAGGGCCTGATGAACACTGAAGCTTTCTTT
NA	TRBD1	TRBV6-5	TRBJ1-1	CASTRGRAFF	TGTGCCAGCACAAGGGGGCGAGCTTTCTTT
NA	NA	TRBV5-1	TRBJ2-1	CASSLDPTPGNEQFF	TGCGCCAGCAGCTTGGATCCCACCCCCGGGAATGAGCAGTTCTTC
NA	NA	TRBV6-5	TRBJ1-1	CASVTNTEAFF	TGTGCCAGCGTGACGAACACTGAAGCTTTCTTT
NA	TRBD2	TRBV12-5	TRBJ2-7	CASGFPSGGAYEQYF	TGTGCTAGTGGTTTCCCTAGCGGGGGGGCCTACGAGCAGTACTTC
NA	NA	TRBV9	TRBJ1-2	CASSVRQVFYGYTF	TGTGCCAGCAGCGTAAGGCAGGTTTTCTATGGCTACACCTTC
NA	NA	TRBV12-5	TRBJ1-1	CASGLGADTEAFF	TGTGCTAGTGGTTTAGGGGCAGACACTGAAGCTTTCTTT
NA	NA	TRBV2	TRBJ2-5	CASSETSGEYF	TGTGCCAGCAGTGAGACATCTGGGGAGTACTTC
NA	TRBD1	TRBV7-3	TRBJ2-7	CASSSGTGDEQYF	TGTGCCAGCAGCTCCGGGACAGGGGACGAGCAGTACTTC
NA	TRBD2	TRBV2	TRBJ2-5	CASGLAVQETQYF	TGTGCCAGCGGACTAGCGGTTCAAGAGACCCAGTACTTC
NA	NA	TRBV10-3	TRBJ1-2	CAISDLSANYGYTF	TGTGCCATCAGTGACCTTAGCGCTAACTATGGCTACACCTTC
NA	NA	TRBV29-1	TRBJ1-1	CSASFQENTEAFF	TGCAGCGCCTCGTTCCAGGAGAACACTGAAGCTTTCTTT
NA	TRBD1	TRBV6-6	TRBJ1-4	CASSQVGRTGGEKLFF	TGTGCCAGCAGTCAAGTCGGGCGAACAGGGGGTGAAAAACTGTTTTTT
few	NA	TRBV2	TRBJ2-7	CASSERLQHEQYF	TGTGCCAGCAGTGAACGGTTGCAGCACGAGCAGTACTTC
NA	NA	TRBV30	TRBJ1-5	CAWSLGGPQHF	TGTGCCTGGAGCTTGGGGGGTCCCCAGCATTTT
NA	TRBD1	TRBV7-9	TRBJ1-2	CASRSHGGTGSVDYGYTF	TGTGCCAGCAGATCCCACGGCGGGACAGGGAGTGTAGACTATGGCTACACCTTC
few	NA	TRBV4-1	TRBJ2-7	CASSQMGESYEQYF	TGCGCCAGCAGCCAAATGGGGGAATCCTACGAGCAGTACTTC
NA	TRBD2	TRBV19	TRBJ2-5	CASSIGLAVQETQYF	TGTGCCAGTAGTATAGGGCTAGCGGTCCAAGAGACCCAGTACTTC
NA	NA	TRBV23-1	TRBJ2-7	CASSQSGTHGEQYF	TGCGCCAGCAGTCAGTCCGGGACGCATGGAGAGCAGTACTTC
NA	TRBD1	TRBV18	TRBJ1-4	CASSPGTGGIELFF	TGTGCCAGCTCACCCGGGACAGGGGGCATCGAACTGTTTTTT
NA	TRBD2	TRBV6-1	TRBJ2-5	CASSELAGGQETQYF	TGTGCCAGCAGTGAACTAGCGGGGGGCCAAGAGACCCAGTACTTC
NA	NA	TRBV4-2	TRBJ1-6	CASSPDSSYNSPLHF	TGTGCCAGCAGCCCGGACAGCTCCTATAATTCACCCCTCCACTTT
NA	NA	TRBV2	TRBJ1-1	CASIHRAPEWAFF	TGTGCCAGCATTCACAGGGCGCCGGAGTGGGCTTTCTTT
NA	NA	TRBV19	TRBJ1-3	CASSIIGTYAGTIYF	TGTGCCAGTAGTATCATAGGCACCTACGCGGGTACCATATATTTT
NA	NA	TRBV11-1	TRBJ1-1	CASSPWAANTEAFF	TGTGCCAGCAGCCCGTGGGCGGCGAACACTGAAGCTTTCTTT
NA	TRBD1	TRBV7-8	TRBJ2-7	CASSFGQGGSYEQYF	TGTGCCAGCAGCTTCGGACAGGGGGGTAGTTACGAGCAGTACTTC
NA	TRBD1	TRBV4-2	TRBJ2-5	CASSQGVGGFRETQYF	TGTGCCAGCAGCCAAGGGGTAGGGGGCTTTAGAGAGACCCAGTACTTC
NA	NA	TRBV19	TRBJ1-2	CASSIYYGQNNYGYTF	TGTGCCAGTAGTATATATTACGGACAGAACAACTATGGCTACACCTTC
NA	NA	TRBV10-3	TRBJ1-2	CAISEPQSSPNYGYTF	TGTGCCATCAGTGAGCCGCAGTCTTCACCTAACTATGGCTACACCTTC
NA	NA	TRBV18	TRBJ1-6	CASSPGAASPLHF	TGTGCCAGCTCACCGGGTGCCGCTTCACCCCTCCACTTT
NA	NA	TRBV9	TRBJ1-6	CASSALVSNSPLHF	TGTGCCAGCAGCGCCCTCGTATCGAATTCACCCCTCCACTTT